The 7 T cell receptor beta chains given below trace back to one sample, sequenced in a study of cytomegalovirus exposure and HLA in healthy donors. The primer mix had 60 Vbeta and 13 Jbeta primers. The data were produced by immunoSEQ multiplex PCR, yet TCRdb's version contains in-frame clones alone and is incomplete. Of 85,000 to 95,000 clones listed, about 60% are singletons. Specimen: PBMCs. All receptors come from a woman between 25 and 40 years old in good health and CMV-seronegative.

The rearrangement joins TRBV28 to TRBJ1-1; 7 positions agree with TRBD1. The CDR3 runs to 14 residues. Germline V gene data show CDR1 as MDHEN and CDR2 as SYDVKM. The ends lost 6 bases at V and 3 bases at J; junction bases unmatched: 7. The CDR3 coding sequence is TGTGCCAGCAGGAAGGGACAGATTGACACTGAAGCTTTCTTT. This sequence encodes CASRKGQIDTEAFF.

The chain recombines TRBV11-3 with TRBJ1-1; D call uncertain. This CDR3 is built from 14 residues. Germline CDR1 and CDR2: SGHNT and YENEEA. Trimming cost V 2 bases and J 4 bases, with 11 bases left between them. The CDR3 sequence is CASSLSPRGTEAFF. The DNA for the CDR3 is TGTGCCAGCAGCTTATCCCCCCGGGGCACTGAAGCTTTCTTT. Supplemented by reference TRBV11-3 and TRBJ1-1, the full variable domain reads EAGVVQSPRYKIIEKKQPVAFWCNPISGHNTLYWYLQNLGQGPELLIRYENEEAVDDSQLPKDRFSAERLKGVDSTLKIQPAELGDSAVYLCASSLSPRGTEAFFGQGTRLTVV.

The V call is TRBV28, the J call TRBJ2-7, with 9 bases matching TRBD2. The CDR3 has 17 residues. The germline V gene encodes CDR1 MDHEN and CDR2 SYDVKM. With 6 bases clipped from V and 0 bases from J, the junction kept 12 bases outside the gene matches. CDR3 nucleotide sequence: TGTGCCAGCAGCATTCCAAGCGAGCGGGAGGACTCCTACGAGCAGTACTTC. Amino acids: CASSIPSEREDSYEQYF.

Written as DNA, the CDR3 is TGTGCCAGCAGTGACCATAGCGGGATGTATTTAGAGACCCAGTACTTC. Translation gives CASSDHSGMYLETQYF. The chain carries TRBV25-1 and TRBJ2-5; 8 nucleotides agree with TRBD2. Germline-derived CDR1 and CDR2 are MGHDK and SYGVNS. J gave up 4 bases and V 3 bases, and 10 bases lay outside the gene matches. The CDR3 has 16 amino acids.

V is TRBV7-9 and J is TRBJ2-7; the D is unclear. The CDR3 is 14 amino acids. Germline CDR1 is SEHNR and CDR2 is FQNEAQ (reference sequence). Trimming took off 2 bases at V and 2 bases at J, with 10 bases between the two ends. In DNA form, the CDR3 reads TGTGCCAGCAGCTTAAAGAACTCTCCCTACGAGCAGTACTTC. Its protein is CASSLKNSPYEQYF.

Note on this clone: Other DNA sequences within the sample encode an identical CDR3. The rearrangement joins TRBV15 to TRBJ2-5, with D unclear. Germline V gene data show CDR1 as LNHNV and CDR2 as YYDKDF (reference sequence). The length of the CDR3 is 14 residues. The V end was cut by 2 bases, the J end by 4 bases, with 11 bases between. The CDR3 loop reads CATSRPGLGETQYF. CDR3 sequence (DNA): TGTGCCACCAGCAGACCGGGTCTCGGAGAGACCCAGTACTTC.

This clone has just a few counts. This sample includes further DNA sequences coding for the same CDR3. The chain couples TRBV6-5 to TRBJ1-2; D is ambiguous. The CDR3 totals 15 residues. The V end was cut by 0 bases, the J end by 1 base, with 9 bases between. Germline CDR1 is MNHEY and CDR2 is SVGAGI. The CDR3 DNA is TGTGCCAGCAGTTACTCGCTGAGCGGTAACTATGGCTACACCTTC. It is translated as CASSYSLSGNYGYTF.